The next 18 T cell receptor beta chains were all read from a single sample in a study of neoadjuvant anti-PD-1 for oral cavity cancer. The method was immunoSEQ multiplex PCR; TCRdb's version includes in-frame clones alone and lacks a portion of them. The sample lists about 68,000 clones; about 85% were seen once. This sample's time point: after neoadjuvant nivolumab, at surgical resection. The sample in question was PBMCs, obtained after nivolumab (anti-PD-1) treatment. These TCRs come from a person aged 40 to 85 with oral cavity squamous cell carcinoma.

The chain has TRBV1 and TRBJ2-7; TRBD1 reflects the table's D call only, with no check against the DNA. TRBV1 is marked as a pseudogene. The CDR3 consists of 17 residues. The CDR3 coding sequence is TGCACCAGCAGCCAAAGCGGGACAGGGCCTTACTCCTACGAGCAGTACTTC. Amino acid sequence: CTSSQSGTGPYSYEQYF.

The chain carries TRBV5-4 and TRBJ2-1; maybe TRBD2 (7 bases). V dropped 0 bases and J dropped 7 bases, with 17 bases sitting between them. This CDR3 region has 16 residues. CDR1 is SGHNT, CDR2 YYREEE, per germline (reference sequence). CDR3 loop: CASSLGGGLGGNEQFF. CDR3 bases: TGTGCCAGCAGCTTGGGCGGGGGCCTTGGGGGGAATGAGCAGTTCTTC.

With regard to this clone: One end of the junction fails to match germline, which may point to a read error. The V and J genes are TRBV28 and TRBJ2-1; the D call may be TRBD1 or TRBD2 (5 bases each). This CDR3 is 13 amino acids long. Germline V CDR1 and CDR2: MDHEN, SYDVKM. The CDR3 region is CASSLKSSGRKIF. The CDR3 nucleotides are TGTGCCAGCAGCCTGAAGTCATCGGGACGAAAGATCTTC. Full variable domain (outside the CDR3, taken from reference TRBV28 and TRBJ2-1): DVKVTQSSRYLVKRTGEKVFLECVQDMDHENMFWYRQDPGLGLRLIYFSYDVKMKEKGDIPEGYSVSREKKERFSLILESASTNQTSMYLCASSLKSSGRKIFGPGTRLTVL.

CDR3 nucleotides: TGTGCCAGCAGTTACTCAGGGCAGGGTAAAGACACCATATATTTT. This encodes CASSYSGQGKDTIYF. The V and J genes are TRBV6-5 and TRBJ1-3; possibly TRBD1 for D (5 bases). The CDR3 is made up of 15 amino acids. V was cut by 0 bases and J by 8 bases, with 14 bases left in between. CDR1 and CDR2 from the germline V gene are MNHEY and SVGAGI.

CDR3 region: CASSQDIMVSGLGRNTEAFF. The CDR3 DNA reads as TGCGCCAGCAGCCAAGATATTATGGTGTCGGGGCTAGGAAGAAACACTGAAGCTTTCTTT. The V gene is TRBV4-1, the J gene TRBJ1-1; D possibly corresponds to TRBD1 (5 bases). The V end lost 0 bases, the J end lost 2 bases, and 25 bases lay between the germline ends. This CDR3 has 20 amino acids. CDR1 MGHRA and CDR2 YSYEKL come from the germline V gene.

The chain uses TRBV7-8 and TRBJ2-3; the match to TRBD2 covers 8 bases. Germline V gives CDR1 SGHVS, CDR2 FQNEAQ. Losses at the gene ends were 4 bases for V and 5 bases for J; bases not matched to a gene: 14. The CDR3 has 17 amino acids. CDR3 DNA: TGTGCCAGCAGCTCCACGTGGGCTAGCGGGTCGCTAGATACGCAGTATTTT. It translates to CASSSTWASGSLDTQYF.

This clone has just a few counts. The genes are TRBV6-5 and TRBJ2-7, with 12 bases matching TRBD2. The CDR3 runs 14 residues. After removal of 6 bases from V and 2 bases from J, the junction contained 2 bases not matched to a gene. The germline V gene has CDR1 MNHEY and CDR2 SVGAGI. CDR3 sequence reads: CASRLAGGTYEQYF. The CDR3 nucleotides read TGTGCCAGCAGACTAGCGGGAGGAACCTACGAGCAGTACTTC.

In nucleotides, the CDR3 is TGTGCCAGCAGTTACTCGTCGACAGGGGGGAACGAGCAGTACTTC. Its protein product is CASSYSSTGGNEQYF. V is TRBV6-6 and J is TRBJ2-7; the match to TRBD1 covers 9 bases. Germline CDR1 reads MNHNY; CDR2 reads SVGAGI (reference sequence). The trim removed 0 bases at V and 5 bases at J, leaving 5 bases unmatched. This CDR3 has 15 residues.

V is TRBV7-9 and J is TRBJ2-1; a possible D gene is TRBD2 (5 bases). From germline, CDR1 is SEHNR and CDR2 FQNEAQ (reference sequence). V was cut by 3 bases and J by 0 bases, with 21 bases left in between. The CDR3 covers 19 residues. CDR3 bases: TGTGCCAGCAGCTTTATATATCGTCGCGGACTGAGCTCCTACAATGAGCAGTTCTTC. This translates into CASSFIYRRGLSSYNEQFF.

The chain recombines TRBV7-5 with TRBJ1-1. TRBV7-5 is annotated as a pseudogene. The CDR3 has 12 amino acids. The CDR3 DNA sequence: TGTGCCAGAAGCTACTGTGGGACTGAAGCTTTCTTT. Translation: CARSYCGTEAFF.

The J gene is TRBJ2-6, the V gene TRBV2; TRBD2 matches 13 bases. Germline values: CDR1 SNHLY, CDR2 FYNNEI. V lost 4 bases and J lost 0; bases outside the gene matches: 3. The CDR3 contains 18 residues. Written as DNA, the CDR3 is TGTGCCAGCAGTGCGAGACTAGCGGGGGGCTCTGGGGCCAACGTCCTGACTTTC. It specifies CASSARLAGGSGANVLTF. The full variable domain, rest sourced from reference TRBV2 and TRBJ2-6, is EPEVTQTPSHQVTQMGQEVILRCVPISNHLYFYWYRQILGQKVEFLVSFYNNEISEKSEIFDDQFSVERPDGSNFTLKIRSTKLEDSAMYFCASSARLAGGSGANVLTFGAGSRLTVL.

This clone showed up just a few times. In DNA form, the CDR3 reads TGTGCCAGCAGCAAAGCGAGGGGGAGGGCTCTATATGGCTACACCTTC. Residues: CASSKARGRALYGYTF. The V call is TRBV21-1, the J call TRBJ1-2. TRBV21-1 is termed a pseudogene. The CDR3 is 16 residues long.

This clone showed up just once. The V gene is TRBV14, the J gene TRBJ1-5; no reliable D call. Trimming cost V 1 base and J 1 base, with 8 bases left between them. The CDR3 covers 15 residues. Germline loops: CDR1 SGHDN, CDR2 FVKESK. The CDR3 spells CASSQGGASNQPQHF. CDR3 nucleotide sequence: TGTGCCAGCAGCCAAGGGGGAGCGAGCAATCAGCCCCAGCATTTT.

In its sample, this clone was seen once. The genes are TRBV10-3 and TRBJ2-2; TRBD2 agrees at 7 bases. CDR3 length: 16 residues. Trimming cost V 3 bases and J 7 bases; bases outside gene matches: 11. The germline V gene has CDR1 ENHRY and CDR2 SYGVKD. The DNA of the CDR3 is TGTGCCATCAGTGATGGGCCCCCGGGGGGAAGCGGGGAGCTGTTTTTT. Protein product: CAISDGPPGGSGELFF.

The J gene is TRBJ2-2, the V gene TRBV27; 14 nucleotides agree with TRBD2. V shed 5 bases and J 7 bases; nucleotides not matched to a gene: 9. CDR3 length: 17 residues. Germline CDR1 MNHEY, CDR2 SMNVEV (reference sequence). The CDR3 sequence is CASSAPGLAGEGGELFF. As DNA, the CDR3 is TGTGCCAGCAGTGCTCCGGGACTAGCGGGAGAGGGCGGGGAGCTGTTTTTT.

This rearrangement joins TRBV11-1 to TRBJ2-5, with D possibly TRBD2 on 5 matching bases. The CDR3 is 12 residues long. CDR1 SGHAT and CDR2 FQDESV come from the germline V gene (reference sequence). Between the trimmed V and J ends, which lost 5 bases and 5 bases, there was a span of 9 bases. In DNA form, the CDR3 reads TGTGCCAGCAGCGCTCAGCGGGAGACCCAGTACTTC. Encoded protein: CASSAQRETQYF.

The chain uses TRBV30 and TRBJ2-5, with TRBD2 identical over 13 bases. The CDR3 has 13 residues. Per germline, CDR1 GTSNPN and CDR2 SVGIG (reference sequence). The ends lost 5 bases at V and 5 bases at J; junction bases unmatched: 2. This CDR3 reads CAWRTSGSETQYF. CDR3 DNA: TGTGCCTGGCGGACTAGCGGGAGTGAGACCCAGTACTTC.

The chain has TRBV7-2 and TRBJ2-1; no definite D call. The CDR3 consists of 16 residues. The V end lost 1 base, the J end lost 0 bases, and 10 bases lay between the germline ends. Germline CDR1 reads SGHTA; CDR2 reads FQGNSA. The CDR3 nucleotides are TGTGCCAGCAGCTTAGTGGCCGCGGTCTCCTACAATGAGCAGTTCTTC. Translation: CASSLVAAVSYNEQFF.